The clone carrying this T cell receptor beta chain showed up just once. The antigen remains undetermined. These data are taken from a study of radiation and T cells in renal cell carcinoma. Study results and limitations: From baseline, blood top tumor clonotypes peaked at 2 weeks post-radiation.

The V gene lost 0 bases and the J gene lost 7 bases, with 15 bases spanning the gap. Germline V gene lookup returns CDR1 MGHRA and CDR2 YSYEKL. This CDR3 is 16 amino acids long. TCRdb's copy holds only in-frame clones and misses some; the assay was immunoSEQ multiplex PCR. The sample has tens of thousands of clones; approximately 83% are singletons. Time point denoted: baseline pretreatment blood. This sample's treatment: 15 Gy SBRT to primary tumor, nephrectomy 4 weeks later. After SBRT, blood was collected at 2 and 4 weeks, plus baseline. The receptor's source is a man aged 55 to 69 with renal cell carcinoma. This specimen was blood, taken from a patient whose treatment included radiotherapy and nephrectomy. The rearrangement links TRBV4-1 to TRBJ2-2; D possibly uses TRBD1 or TRBD2 (5 bases each). CDR3 coding DNA: TGCGCCAGCAGCCAAGATTCGGGGCATACGAACGGGGAGCTGTTTTTT. It codes for CASSQDSGHTNGELFF.